This TCR beta chain was sequenced for a study of CD8+ T cells in alopecia areata. Study findings and constraints: Scalp sequencing captures resident alphabeta T cells of normal skin too.

V dropped 3 bases and J dropped 1; count of bases not matched to a gene: 3. The germline gives CDR1 MNHDT, CDR2 YYDKIL. The CDR3 sequence is 16 residues long. This clone has only a few counts. The antigen is undetermined. The genes and germline here are from mouse. The read falls 4 residues short of the CDR3 end, and the missing part is taken from the germline J gene. cDNA reverse transcribed from extracted RNA served as the sequencing template. TCRdb's copy holds only in-frame clones and misses some; the assay was immunoSEQ multiplex PCR. Observed in the sample are over 100,000 clones, none of them singletons.

Sequenced: lesional skin. This clonotype was sampled from a C3H/HeJ mouse with alopecia areata. The strain's MHC haplotype is H2-k. The chain couples TRBV17 to TRBJ2-4; 11 positions agree with TRBD1. CDR3 sequence reads: CASSSRTGGGQNTLYF. Incomplete CDR3 DNA: TGTGCTAGCAGTAGTCGGACAGGGGGCGGTCAAAAC.